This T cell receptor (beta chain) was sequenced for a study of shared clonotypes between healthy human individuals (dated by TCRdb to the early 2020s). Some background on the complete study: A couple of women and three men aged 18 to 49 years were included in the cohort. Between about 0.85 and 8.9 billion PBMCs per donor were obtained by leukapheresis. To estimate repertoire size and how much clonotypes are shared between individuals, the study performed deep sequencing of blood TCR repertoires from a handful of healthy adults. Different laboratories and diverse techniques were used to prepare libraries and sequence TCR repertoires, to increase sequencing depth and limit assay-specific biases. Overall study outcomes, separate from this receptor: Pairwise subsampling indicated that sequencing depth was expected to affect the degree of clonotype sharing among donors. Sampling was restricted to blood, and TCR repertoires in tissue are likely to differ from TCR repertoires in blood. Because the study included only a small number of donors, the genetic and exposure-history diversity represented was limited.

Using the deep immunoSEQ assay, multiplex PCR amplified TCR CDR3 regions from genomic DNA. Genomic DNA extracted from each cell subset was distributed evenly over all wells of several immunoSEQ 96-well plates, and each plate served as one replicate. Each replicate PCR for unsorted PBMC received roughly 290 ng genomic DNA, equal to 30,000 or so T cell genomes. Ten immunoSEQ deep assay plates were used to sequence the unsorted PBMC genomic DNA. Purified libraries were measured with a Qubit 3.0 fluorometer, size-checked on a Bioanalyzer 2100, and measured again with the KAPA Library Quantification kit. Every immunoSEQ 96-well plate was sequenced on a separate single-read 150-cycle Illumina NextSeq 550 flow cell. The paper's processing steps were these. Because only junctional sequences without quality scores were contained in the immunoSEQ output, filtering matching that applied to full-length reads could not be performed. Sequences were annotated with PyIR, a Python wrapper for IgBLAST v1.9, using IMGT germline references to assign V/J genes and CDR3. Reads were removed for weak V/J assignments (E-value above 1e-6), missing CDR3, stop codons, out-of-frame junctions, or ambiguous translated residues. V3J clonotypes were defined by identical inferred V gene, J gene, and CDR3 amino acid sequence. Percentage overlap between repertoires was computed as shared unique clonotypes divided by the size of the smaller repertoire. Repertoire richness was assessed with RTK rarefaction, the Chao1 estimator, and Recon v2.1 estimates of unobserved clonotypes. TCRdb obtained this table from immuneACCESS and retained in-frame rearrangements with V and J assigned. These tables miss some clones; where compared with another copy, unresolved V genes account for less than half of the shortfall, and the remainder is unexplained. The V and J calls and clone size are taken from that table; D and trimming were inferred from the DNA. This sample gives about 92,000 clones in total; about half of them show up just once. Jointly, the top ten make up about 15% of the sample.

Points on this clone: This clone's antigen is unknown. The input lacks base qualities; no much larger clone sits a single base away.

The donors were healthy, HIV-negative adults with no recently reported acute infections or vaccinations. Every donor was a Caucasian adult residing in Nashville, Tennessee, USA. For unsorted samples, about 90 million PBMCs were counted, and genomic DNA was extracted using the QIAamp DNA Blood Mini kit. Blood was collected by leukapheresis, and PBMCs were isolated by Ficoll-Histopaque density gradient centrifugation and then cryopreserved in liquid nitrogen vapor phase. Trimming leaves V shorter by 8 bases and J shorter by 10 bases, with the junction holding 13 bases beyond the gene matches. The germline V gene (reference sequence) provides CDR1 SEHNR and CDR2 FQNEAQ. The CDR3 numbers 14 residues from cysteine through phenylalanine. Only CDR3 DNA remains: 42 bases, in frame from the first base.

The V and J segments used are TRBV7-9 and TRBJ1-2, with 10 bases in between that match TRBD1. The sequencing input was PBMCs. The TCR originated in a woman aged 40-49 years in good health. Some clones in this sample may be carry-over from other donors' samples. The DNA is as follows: TGTGCCAGCGTCCTAACCGGGACAGGGGAAGTCTACACCTTC. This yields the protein CASVLTGTGEVYTF.